Listed below are T cell receptor beta chains from one sample, sequenced in a study of shared clonotypes between healthy human individuals. Profiled with immunoSEQ multiplex PCR; TCRdb holds only in-frame clones, not every one. Among about 500,000 clones listed, around 77% were seen once. The sequenced sample consisted of PBMCs. These TCRs come from a woman in her thirties or forties in good health. Some clones in this sample may be carry-over from other donors' samples. Each CDR3 is given with its conserved first and last residue.

18 | TRBV28 | CASSLRGNRGRGNTEAFF
14 | TRBV2 | CASMGRGRFTEAFF
14 | TRBV5-1 | CASSTQAGAYEQYF
11 | TRBV10-3 | CAISDQGEAFF
14 | TRBV5-5 | CASSRNLDTYEQYF
15 | TRBV5-1 | CASSLGPGQGYEQYF
13 | TRBV28 | CASSFGENEKLFF
12 | TRBV30 | CAWDRAAQPQHF
17 | TRBV19 | CASSALAGGPDPDIQYF
16 | TRBV13 | CASSSDYRGQFSEQFF
14 | TRBV28 | CASGGTSGFVEQYF
14 | TRBV5-6 | CASSLATGRETQYF
18 | TRBV9 | CASSPRGTSGRGTDTQYF
15 | TRBV27 | CASKFGTSGSYEQYF
16 | TRBV10-3 | CAISDSGTSGTNEQFF
16 | TRBV5-1 | CASSTSGTSNTGELFF
16 | TRBV7-2 | CASSRTGQGTTYEQYF
16 | TRBV19 | CASSIRGGRKTGELFF
14 | TRBV6-5 | CASSYQGPGETQYF
15 | TRBV12-5 | CASAPGQGGLGELFF
13 | TRBV2 | CASSVAYQETQYF
14 | TRBV29-1 | CSVDTSGASYEQYF
15 | TRBV7-8 | CASSFRQGHTGELFF
14 | TRBV7-9 | CASSLRDRDWEQFF
16 | TRBV4-1 | CASSQSLAVGEQPQHF
15 | TRBV6-6 | CASSYPEQGRDGYTF
15 | TRBV5-5 | CASSLLQGGYNEQFF
14 | TRBV10-3 | CAISIRDRDHEQYF
15 | TRBV28 | CASSGGTGPSYEQYF
12 | TRBV28 | CATWDLYNEQFF
15 | TRBV29-1 | CSVEDVTGANEKLFF
16 | TRBV5-1 | CASSPSAGSDYYGYTF
14 | TRBV7-9 | CASSLDGSYNEQFF
14 | TRBV9 | CATKRQDSSYEQYF
14 | TRBV4-2 | CASSQGGAADTQYF
12 | TRBV7-9 | CASSLGTGEQFF
15 | TRBV7-2 | CASSLVPGQMYEQYF
14 | TRBV7-9 | CASSPLSGTYEQYF
13 | TRBV11-1 | CASSLGAESRQYF
15 | TRBV2 | CASSEVGRSNQPQHF
12 | TRBV11-2 | CASSPDRYEQYF
15 | TRBV5-5 | CASSFRGNLNTEAFF
15 | TRBV5-6 | CASSLEGRSSGELFF
15 | TRBV7-8 | CASSLSTDRTYEQYF
23 | TRBV4-2 | CASSQDRSQGLAGGLSSYNEQFF
13 | TRBV6-4 | CASSDSPQGEQFF
15 | TRBV18 | CASSPPTSGRSEQYF
15 | TRBV6-4 | CASRQTGQENYGYTF
15 | TRBV28 | CASRPPGQAYNEQFF
13 | TRBV19 | CASRAGTYNEQFF
14 | TRBV18 | CASSPAGSAQPQHF
18 | TRBV27 | CASSLLSVQGLVYNEQFF
14 | TRBV5-5 | CASSGDRGGYGYTF
14 | TRBV6-1 | CASSDVQSYSEQYF